The source of this T cell receptor (beta chain) is a study of blood T cell repertoires in COVID-19. Method: immunoSEQ multiplex PCR; TCRdb's copy keeps in-frame clones and lacks some. This sample has 100,000 to 150,000 clones, with around 80% found just once. Assignment of participants to cohorts was predicated upon participant-reported clinical history. The origin of this receptor is a man in his forties or fifties with acute COVID-19. The sequencing input was PBMCs or T cells enriched from blood (not recorded which).

The CDR3 DNA reads as TGTGCCAGCAGCTCGGGGAGGGGAGACCCAATCGAACCCTACAATGAGCAGTTCTTC. It is translated as CASSSGRGDPIEPYNEQFF. The chain is built from TRBV7-8 and TRBJ2-1, with 7 bases that match TRBD2. The V gene end was trimmed by 4 bases and the J gene end by 2 bases; junction bases not matched to a gene: 17. The CDR3 runs 19 residues. The V gene's germline CDR1 is SGHVS and CDR2 FQNEAQ.